This T cell receptor (beta chain) was obtained from a study of blood T cell repertoires in COVID-19. At the level of the study: Samples taken during acute and convalescent COVID-19 were collected in the United States, Italy and Spain.

As originally analysed: Estimation of nucleated cell counts relied on the amplification of reference gene primers. Assay: immunoSEQ multiplex PCR; the TCRdb copy retains only in-frame clones and omits some. V, J and clone size reflect that table, while D and trimming were determined from the DNA. Of roughly 140,000 clones in the sample, about 85% are singletons; the top ten hold 35% to 40%. Germline lookup yields CDR1 MNHEY and CDR2 SVGEGT. The CDR3 loop spans 13 amino acids. V lost 6 bases and J 8 bases, leaving 16 bases between the germline ends. The rearrangement uses TRBV6-2 or TRBV6-3 and TRBJ1-2; D unresolved. This sequence originates from a human donor in a cohort sampled during active COVID-19. What was sequenced was peripheral blood. CDR3 protein: CASSQPRSGGYTF. DNA of the CDR3: TGTGCCAGCAGCCAGCCCCGATCGGGGGGCTACACCTTC.